Below are 19 T cell receptor beta chains sequenced from a single sample in a study of blood T cell repertoires in COVID-19. Assay used: immunoSEQ multiplex PCR; TCRdb lists only in-frame clones, some missing. In the table there are 120,000 to 150,000 clones, roughly 87% of which are singletons. The source material was peripheral blood. These receptor sequences come from a human donor in a cohort sampled during active COVID-19.

The chain recombines TRBV10-3 with TRBJ1-2, with D possibly being TRBD1 (5 bases). Germline CDR1 and CDR2: ENHRY and SYGVKD. The V end was cut by 5 bases, the J end by 6 bases, with 7 bases between. This CDR3 has 11 residues. The CDR3: CAISPGHGYTF. The CDR3 DNA reads as TGTGCCATCAGTCCAGGGCATGGCTACACCTTC.

This clone was seen only once. This chain joins TRBV4-1 and TRBJ1-2; no reliable D call. Germline V gene data show CDR1 as MGHRA and CDR2 as YSYEKL. This CDR3 has 14 residues. Trimming removed 0 bases from V and 0 bases from J, with 5 bases in between. As DNA, the CDR3 is TGCGCCAGCAGCCAAGACCCAGCTAACTATGGCTACACCTTC. Translating it yields CASSQDPANYGYTF.

The rearrangement uses TRBV27 and TRBJ1-1, with TRBD1 matching over 8 bases. There are 15 residues in the CDR3. Germline-derived CDR1 and CDR2 are MNHEY and SMNVEV (reference sequence). Germline trimming cut 0 bases from V and 8 bases from J; bases unmatched to any gene: 8. CDR3 loop: CASSLSAGGRPEAFF. CDR3 nucleotides: TGTGCCAGCAGTTTATCGGCAGGGGGCCGCCCCGAAGCTTTCTTT.

This chain links TRBV11-1 with TRBJ2-7, with a possible D match to TRBD1 (6 bases). This CDR3 has 14 amino acids. V shed 3 bases and J shed 4 bases, with 13 bases lying between them. From germline, CDR1 is SGHAT and CDR2 FQDESV (reference sequence). CDR3 amino acids: CASSLPTGPYEQYF. The CDR3 DNA sequence: TGTGCCAGCAGCTTGCCGACAGGACCGTACGAGCAGTACTTC. Combining the CDR3 with reference TRBV11-1 and TRBJ2-7 gives the whole variable domain EAEVAQSPRYKITEKSQAVAFWCDPISGHATLYWYRQILGQGPELLVQFQDESVVDDSQLPKDRFSAERLKGVDSTLKIQPAELGDSAMYLCASSLPTGPYEQYFGPGTRLTVT.

This rearrangement joins TRBV11-2 to TRBJ2-5; D remains unclear. V was shortened by 5 bases and J by 5 bases, with 6 bases between the two germline ends. The germline V gene has CDR1 SGHAT and CDR2 FQNNGV. The CDR3 loop spans 11 amino acids. CDR3 loop: CASSLTETQYF. The CDR3 DNA is TGTGCCAGCAGCCTTACTGAGACCCAGTACTTC.

The V gene is TRBV6-2 or TRBV6-3, the J gene TRBJ1-5; 8 nucleotides match TRBD1. Germline values: CDR1 MNHEY, CDR2 SVGEGT. The CDR3 consists of 17 residues. V was pared by 1 base and J by 1 base, with 6 bases of the junction left unmatched. The CDR3 spells CASSYWTGRSSNQPQHF. CDR3 DNA: TGTGCCAGCAGTTACTGGACAGGGAGATCGAGCAATCAGCCCCAGCATTTT.

This clone turned up a few times. This chain joins TRBV18 and TRBJ1-6, with D perhaps TRBD1 (5 bases). The CDR3 has 15 residues. V dropped 2 bases and J dropped 3 bases, with 8 bases sitting between them. Germline CDR1 KGHSH, CDR2 LQKENI. CDR3 amino acids: CASSPSGGYNSPLHF. In DNA, the CDR3 is TGTGCCAGCTCACCATCCGGGGGCTATAATTCACCCCTCCACTTT.

J is TRBJ1-4 and V is TRBV15; the match to TRBD1 covers 10 bases. V shed 5 bases and J 4 bases; nucleotides not matched to a gene: 4. Germline lookup yields CDR1 LNHNV and CDR2 YYDKDF (reference sequence). CDR3 length: 15 residues. CDR3 in amino acids: CATSSRTGGNEKLFF. CDR3 nucleotide sequence: TGTGCCACCAGCTCTCGGACAGGGGGTAATGAAAAACTGTTTTTT.

This chain connects TRBV24-1 to TRBJ2-2; tentative D call: TRBD2 (5 bases). The CDR3 contains 14 residues. Germline values: CDR1 KGHDR, CDR2 SFDVKD. The V end lost 5 bases, the J end lost 4 bases, and 10 bases lay between the germline ends. The CDR3 DNA reads as TGTGCCACCAGTGCCATGGGGAGCACCGGGGAGCTGTTTTTT. It translates to CATSAMGSTGELFF.

The gene calls are TRBV18 and TRBJ1-2; the match to TRBD1 covers 11 bases. The CDR3 contains 18 residues. Germline V lookup: CDR1 KGHSH, CDR2 LQKENI. V lost 5 bases, J lost 0 bases, and 11 bases stayed unmatched. The CDR3 coding sequence is TGTGCCAGCTCAACTGGACAGGGGGCAGGTGGGGCTAACTATGGCTACACCTTC. Translation gives CASSTGQGAGGANYGYTF.

This chain links TRBV4-1 with TRBJ1-5; 8 bases are shared with TRBD1. V shed 4 bases, J shed 0 bases, and the junction held 5 bases outside the gene matches. This CDR3 is 16 amino acids long. Per the germline V gene, CDR1 is MGHRA and CDR2 is YSYEKL. The CDR3, as DNA: TGCGCCAGCAGCCCCTGGACAGGGCATAGCAATCAGCCCCAGCATTTT. Encoded protein: CASSPWTGHSNQPQHF.

The chain has TRBV19 and TRBJ2-1, with D perhaps matching TRBD2 (5 bases). This CDR3 spans 17 amino acids. V was trimmed by 8 bases and J by 0 bases, leaving 20 bases between them. The V gene's germline CDR1 is LNHDA and CDR2 SQIVND (reference sequence). The CDR3 DNA is TGTGCCAGTTCTAAGGCGGAGGTAGAAAGCTCCTACAATGAGCAGTTCTTC. This codes for CASSKAEVESSYNEQFF.

The chain recombines TRBV6-5 with TRBJ2-7, with TRBD1 as a possible D gene (5 bases). This CDR3 contains 16 residues. V dropped 2 bases and J dropped 0 bases, with 14 bases sitting between them. Germline V gene lookup returns CDR1 MNHEY and CDR2 SVGAGI. CDR3 nucleotide sequence: TGTGCCAGCAGTTACGTCGCGCCCAGGGCCTCCTACGAGCAGTACTTC. Protein product: CASSYVAPRASYEQYF.

The V call is TRBV5-1, the J call TRBJ1-1; possible D gene TRBD1, 6 bases. With 0 bases removed from V and 1 base from J, the gap between germline ends came to 10 bases. Looked up from germline, CDR1 is SGHRS and CDR2 is YFSETQ. This CDR3 is built from 15 residues. The DNA of the CDR3 is TGCGCCAGCAGCTTGGTAGGGGGTTCGAACACTGAAGCTTTCTTT. This encodes CASSLVGGSNTEAFF.

The chain has TRBV7-6 and TRBJ1-1; 8 bases fit TRBD1. The CDR3 totals 15 residues. Germline V gene data show CDR1 as SGHVS and CDR2 as FNYEAQ. V lost 5 bases, J lost 4 bases, and 9 bases stayed unmatched. DNA of the CDR3: TGTGCCAGCAGCCCCCACAGGGGGATGGGCACTGAAGCTTTCTTT. Its protein product is CASSPHRGMGTEAFF.

The chain links TRBV15 to TRBJ1-4, with D perhaps TRBD1 (6 bases). This CDR3 spans 17 amino acids. Per the germline V gene, CDR1 is LNHNV and CDR2 is YYDKDF (reference sequence). V lost 0 bases and J lost 7, with 18 bases in between. The CDR3 region is CATSRDLPGGRGEKLFF. The CDR3 DNA follows: TGTGCCACCAGCAGAGATCTTCCGGGGGGGCGGGGTGAAAAACTGTTTTTT.

The chain couples TRBV10-3 to TRBJ1-1; unclear D gene. The V and J ends lost 6 bases and 8 bases respectively, with 10 bases between them. This CDR3 has 11 amino acids. Germline values: CDR1 ENHRY, CDR2 SYGVKD. The CDR3, as DNA: TGTGCCATCAGCCGGGGAGTCGAAGCTTTCTTT. It encodes CAISRGVEAFF.

The chain carries TRBV5-1 and TRBJ1-3; no firm D call. Trimming took 0 bases from V and 3 from J, leaving 10 bases between them. This CDR3 contains 15 residues. Germline V gene lookup returns CDR1 SGHRS and CDR2 YFSETQ. The CDR3 protein is CASSLDPGNGNTIYF. CDR3 DNA: TGCGCCAGCAGCTTGGATCCCGGTAATGGAAACACCATATATTTT.

This clone was seen more than once but under ten times. This rearrangement joins TRBV7-2 to TRBJ1-5, with D maybe TRBD1 (5 bases). V lost 5 bases, J lost 4 bases, and 9 bases lay in between. Germline V CDR1 and CDR2: SGHTA, FQGNSA. The length of the CDR3 is 13 residues. CDR3 amino acids: CASSPDSNQPQHF. CDR3 coding DNA: TGTGCCAGCAGCCCAGACAGTAATCAGCCCCAGCATTTT.